A selection of T cell receptor beta chains follows, all from one sample in a study of shared clonotypes between healthy human individuals. Method: immunoSEQ multiplex PCR; TCRdb's copy keeps in-frame clones and lacks some. The sample includes roughly 490,000 clones, less than 80% seen only once; the top ten take roughly 12%. Input material: PBMCs. Receptors were obtained from a woman in her thirties or forties in good health. Some clones in this sample may be carry-over from other donors' samples. The CDR3 runs from the conserved cysteine through the conserved F or W. A D gene is named only where the DNA matches it firmly. Size values are once, few and many counts, or a class for expanded clones, and some rows have none.

V gene	D gene	clone size	J gene	CDR3 DNA	CDR3 protein
TRBV18	NA	NA	TRBJ1-5	TGTGCCAGCTCACCGGACAGTAATCAGCCCCAGCATTTT	CASSPDSNQPQHF
TRBV19	NA	NA	TRBJ1-1	TGTGCCAGTACCCCTTACGTCTCCCAGAACACTGAAGCTTTCTTT	CASTPYVSQNTEAFF
TRBV27	TRBD1	NA	TRBJ1-2	TGTGCCAGCAGTTTAACCTGGACAGGGCTCGGCTACACCTTC	CASSLTWTGLGYTF
TRBV19	NA	NA	TRBJ1-5	TGTGCCAGTAAAACTGGCCGGTTCAATCAGCCCCAGCATTTT	CASKTGRFNQPQHF
TRBV11-3	NA	NA	TRBJ2-1	TGTGCCAGCAGCTTATTTCGGGGGACCGGCACTAGAGACAATGAGCAGTTCTTC	CASSLFRGTGTRDNEQFF
TRBV11-3	NA	NA	TRBJ2-5	TGTGCCAGCAGCTTGGGCCAGGGATGGTCAGGAGAAGAGACCCAGTACTTC	CASSLGQGWSGEETQYF
TRBV14	NA	NA	TRBJ2-7	TGTGCCAGCAGCCCGACAGGCTACGAGCAGTACTTC	CASSPTGYEQYF
TRBV5-1	TRBD2	NA	TRBJ2-1	TGCGCCAGCAGCTCGAGAGGACTAGCGCGATCGGGGAATGAGCAGTTCTTC	CASSSRGLARSGNEQFF
TRBV30	TRBD2	NA	TRBJ2-3	TGTGCCTGGAGTGTTATAGCGGGAGGCGCAGATACGCAGTATTTT	CAWSVIAGGADTQYF
TRBV7-2	NA	once	TRBJ1-4	TGTGCCAGCAGCCTCGACAGGCTAAATGAAAAACTGTTTTTT	CASSLDRLNEKLFF
TRBV10-2	NA	NA	TRBJ2-7	TGCGCCAGCAGTGACCAGGGGGGTAGGTACGAGCAGTACTTC	CASSDQGGRYEQYF
TRBV27	NA	once	TRBJ1-1	TGTGCCAGCAGTCTCGGCGTGGGGAACACTGAAGCTTTCTTT	CASSLGVGNTEAFF
TRBV19	TRBD1	NA	TRBJ1-4	TGTGCCAGTAGTATACCCGGACAGGGGGCAACTAATGAAAAACTGTTTTTT	CASSIPGQGATNEKLFF
TRBV4-3	TRBD2	NA	TRBJ2-7	TGCGCCAGCAGCCAAGGGGGACTAGCGGACTCCTACGAGCAGTACTTC	CASSQGGLADSYEQYF
TRBV19	TRBD1	many	TRBJ2-1	TGTGCCAGTAGACGGACAGGACTCTACAATGAGCAGTTCTTC	CASRRTGLYNEQFF
TRBV11-1	NA	NA	TRBJ2-1	TGTGCCAGCAGGCCGAGGGGGGATGACAATGAGCAGTTCTTC	CASRPRGDDNEQFF
TRBV2	NA	NA	TRBJ2-1	TGTGCCAGCAAGGTCTACAATGAGCAGTTCTTC	CASKVYNEQFF
TRBV28	TRBD2	NA	TRBJ2-7	TGTGCCAGCAGTTTAATCACTAGCGGTCGCGAGCAGTACTTC	CASSLITSGREQYF
TRBV4-2	NA	NA	TRBJ2-5	TGTGCCAGCAGCCAAGACAGGGGAGAGACCCAGTACTTC	CASSQDRGETQYF
TRBV4-1	NA	NA	TRBJ2-1	TGCGCCAGCAGCCAAGAAGCAAGCGGGTCCTACAATGAGCAGTTCTTC	CASSQEASGSYNEQFF
TRBV11-1	NA	few	TRBJ1-1	TGTGCCAGCAGCCAAATTGACAGTTCTGAAGCTTTCTTT	CASSQIDSSEAFF
TRBV28	TRBD1	NA	TRBJ1-5	TGTGCCAGCAGTCGAGCAGGGACAGGTCAGCCCCAGCATTTT	CASSRAGTGQPQHF
TRBV15	TRBD2	NA	TRBJ2-2	TGTGCCACCAGCAGAGATGGAGCGGGAGCTAGCACCGGGGAGCTGTTTTTT	CATSRDGAGASTGELFF
TRBV2	NA	once	TRBJ2-5	TGTGCCAGCAGGGTGGGAGTGGAGACCCAGTACTTC	CASRVGVETQYF
TRBV29-1	TRBD2	NA	TRBJ2-5	TGCAGCGTTGAAGATCGTGCGTCAGGGACTAAAGAGACCCAGTACTTC	CSVEDRASGTKETQYF
TRBV28	NA	NA	TRBJ2-6	TGTGCCAGCAGCCCCCCCTCTGGGGCCAACGTCCTGACTTTC	CASSPPSGANVLTF
TRBV5-1	TRBD1	NA	TRBJ1-2	TGCGCCAGCAGCCGCCTGGGACAGGGGACCTATGGCTACACCTTC	CASSRLGQGTYGYTF
TRBV7-9	NA	NA	TRBJ2-2	TGTGCCAGCACCAGGACCTACACCGGGGAGCTGTTTTTT	CASTRTYTGELFF
TRBV6-6	TRBD2	NA	TRBJ2-3	TGTGCCAGCAGTTCTAGCGGGGTTGTGGGTACGCAGTATTTT	CASSSSGVVGTQYF
TRBV11-3	NA	NA	TRBJ1-4	TGTGCCAGCAGCTTAGATCCCGGAACTAAACTGTTTTTT	CASSLDPGTKLFF
TRBV28	NA	NA	TRBJ1-4	TGTGCCAGCAGTCCGCCCGGGGCAGCTAATGAAAAACTGTTTTTT	CASSPPGAANEKLFF
TRBV20-1	NA	NA	TRBJ2-7	TGCAGTAGAACAGGGCTCGAGCAGTACTTC	CSRTGLEQYF
TRBV4-3	TRBD2	NA	TRBJ2-1	TGCGCCAGCAGCCAAGACCGGGAGGGCTCCTACAATGAGCAGTTCTTC	CASSQDREGSYNEQFF
TRBV7-2	NA	NA	TRBJ2-3	TGTGCCAGCAGCCCCCGGGGTGCGTTTGGCACAGATACGCAGTATTTT	CASSPRGAFGTDTQYF
TRBV15	NA	NA	TRBJ2-1	TGTGCCACCAGCAGAAATACCCTAGGGAGTGAGCAGTTCTTC	CATSRNTLGSEQFF
TRBV9	TRBD2	NA	TRBJ2-1	TGTGCCAGCAGCGCGACCGGGACTAGCTATGAGCAGTTCTTC	CASSATGTSYEQFF
TRBV7-3	TRBD2	NA	TRBJ2-1	TGTGCCAGCAGCGTGACTAGCGAACAGAGCAATGAGCAGTTCTTC	CASSVTSEQSNEQFF
TRBV4-1	NA	NA	TRBJ2-7	TGCGCCAGCAGCCAAGTGAGGGGCGTCAACGAGCAGTACTTC	CASSQVRGVNEQYF
TRBV7-2	TRBD2	many	TRBJ2-5	TGTGCCAGCAGCCTAGCGGGAGGGGGGCAAGAGACCCAGTACTTC	CASSLAGGGQETQYF
TRBV18	NA	NA	TRBJ1-5	TGTGCCAGCTCAGAAGGCAGGGCGGGCAATCAGCCCCAGCATTTT	CASSEGRAGNQPQHF